Below, 14 T cell receptor beta chains from the same sample are listed, as sequenced in a study of a mutant IDH1 vaccine in newly diagnosed glioma. Using immunoSEQ multiplex PCR, the repertoire was profiled, and TCRdb retains in-frame clones only, with some absent. This sample carries fewer than 55,000 clones, 65% of them seen once, and the ten largest clones take about 5%. Time point indicated: week 47, end of study. Every vaccination contained 300 ug of the mutant IDH1 20-mer peptide and was paired with topical imiquimod. Their antigens are not known. The sample in question was peripheral blood mononuclear cells (PBMCs), obtained from a glioma patient whose treatment included an IDH1 peptide vaccine. These receptors were taken from a middle-aged man with glioma. Some clones in this sample may be carry-over from other donors' samples.

The J gene is TRBJ1-5, the V gene TRBV5-1, with 8 bases identical to TRBD1. The CDR3 runs to 15 residues. Trimming at V came to 4 bases and at J to 5 bases, leaving 8 bases not matched to a gene. Germline V gene lookup returns CDR1 SGHRS and CDR2 YFSETQ. CDR3 sequence: CASSRGDRIDQPQHF. The DNA of the CDR3 is TGCGCCAGCAGCAGGGGGGACAGGATCGATCAGCCCCAGCATTTT.

The rearrangement joins TRBV6-1 to TRBJ2-1; 13 nucleotides agree with TRBD2. Trimming took 3 bases from V and 8 from J; bases not matched to a gene: 4. Germline V gene lookup returns CDR1 MNHNS and CDR2 SASEGT. The CDR3 loop spans 15 amino acids. The CDR3 DNA reads TGTGCCAGCAGTGACACTAGCGGGGGGGGCTATGAGCAGTTCTTC. It is translated as CASSDTSGGGYEQFF.

CDR3 protein: CASRDSPNQPQHF. In DNA form, the CDR3 reads TGTGCCAGCAGGGACAGCCCGAATCAGCCCCAGCATTTT. The rearrangement links TRBV7-9 to TRBJ1-5; a possible D gene is TRBD1 (6 bases). This CDR3 comprises 13 residues. Per the germline V gene, CDR1 is SEHNR and CDR2 is FQNEAQ (reference sequence). Trimming left V 6 bases short and J 4 bases short, with 10 bases between. The variable domain in full, with the rest retrieved from reference TRBV7-9 and TRBJ1-5, is DTGVSQNPRHKITKRGQNVTFRCDPISEHNRLYWYRQTLGQGPEFLTYFQNEAQLEKSRLLSDRFSAERPKGSFSTLEIQRTEQGDSAMYLCASRDSPNQPQHFGDGTRLSIL.

V and J are TRBV2 and TRBJ2-7; D may be TRBD2 (7 bases). The V end was cut by 2 bases, the J end by 7 bases, with 12 bases between. The CDR3 sequence is 13 residues long. Per germline, CDR1 SNHLY and CDR2 FYNNEI. Here the CDR3 reads CASSEQGGVEQYF. The CDR3 bases are TGTGCCAGCAGTGAACAAGGGGGGGTTGAGCAGTACTTC.

The chain combines TRBV10-3 with TRBJ2-1; TRBD2 agrees at 15 bases. CDR1 ENHRY and CDR2 SYGVKD come from the germline V gene. The J segment lost 6 bases and the V segment lost 10 bases, leaving 13 bases of the junction unmatched. The CDR3 runs 17 residues. The CDR3, as DNA: TGTGCCAGCGGGACTAGCGGGGGGACCGCGTTGGGCAATGAGCAGTTCTTC. Encoded protein: CASGTSGGTALGNEQFF.

V gene TRBV25-1 combines with J gene TRBJ2-1; D remains unclear. The CDR3 sequence is 13 residues long. The V end was cut by 6 bases, the J end by 6 bases, with 12 bases between. CDR1 and CDR2 from the germline V gene are MGHDK and SYGVNS. The CDR3 coding sequence is TGTGCCAGCAGAAAATCGGTAGGCAATGAGCAGTTCTTC. This codes for CASRKSVGNEQFF.

CDR3 nucleotides: TGTGCCTGGATCCGTAGGGCTAACTATGGCTACACCTTC. It is translated as CAWIRRANYGYTF. The V and J genes are TRBV30 and TRBJ1-2; D is ambiguous. Germline V CDR1 and CDR2: GTSNPN, SVGIG (reference sequence). The CDR3 has 13 residues. The V gene lost 4 bases and the J gene lost 0 bases, with 9 bases spanning the gap.

The sample holds a few counts of this clone. The CDR3 region has the DNA TGTGCCAGCAGCGTTAGGGACAGGCCCTACGAGCAGTACTTC. Translating it yields CASSVRDRPYEQYF. V is TRBV7-2 and J is TRBJ2-7; 8 nucleotides match TRBD1. Germline trimming cut 5 bases from V and 2 bases from J; bases unmatched to any gene: 5. The CDR3 loop spans 14 amino acids. Germline V CDR1 and CDR2: SGHTA, FQGNSA.

This chain uses TRBV19 with TRBJ2-3; perhaps TRBD2 as D (7 bases). Between the trimmed V and J ends, which lost 6 bases and 0 bases, there was a span of 13 bases. This CDR3 comprises 15 residues. Looked up from germline, CDR1 is LNHDA and CDR2 is SQIVND (reference sequence). The CDR3 here is CASSVAGASTDTQYF. The CDR3 DNA reads as TGTGCCAGTAGCGTGGCGGGGGCTAGCACAGATACGCAGTATTTT.

This chain joins TRBV11-2 and TRBJ1-6; no clear D gene. Trimming stripped 1 base from V and 14 bases from J, with 24 bases between. Per germline, CDR1 SGHAT and CDR2 FQNNGV. The CDR3 runs 17 residues. The CDR3 DNA is TGTGCCAGCAGCTTAGTTATCGGGGATCCAGGTTTCAATGCCCTCCACTTT. This translates into CASSLVIGDPGFNALHF.

V is TRBV12-5 and J is TRBJ2-7; no clear D. The CDR3 loop spans 11 amino acids. Germline CDR1 is LGHNT and CDR2 is FRNRAP. Trimming shortened V by 0 bases and J by 3 bases, and 0 bases separated the two germline ends. CDR3 protein: CASGLVYEQYF. CDR3 sequence (DNA): TGTGCTAGTGGTTTGGTCTACGAGCAGTACTTC.

The chain employs TRBV7-6 and TRBJ1-6; D remains unclear. The CDR3 covers 16 residues. CDR1 is SGHVS and CDR2 is FNYEAQ in the germline V gene. Trimming stripped 4 bases from V and 0 bases from J, with 10 bases between. The CDR3 DNA is TGTGCCAGCAGCTCCGCCGCGAGCTCCTATAATTCACCCCTCCACTTT. It encodes CASSSAASSYNSPLHF.

This sequence joins TRBV30 and TRBJ1-1; D might be TRBD1 (5 bases). This CDR3 comprises 14 residues. V was cut by 0 bases and J by 0 bases, with 8 bases left in between. Germline CDR1 reads GTSNPN; CDR2 reads SVGIG (reference sequence). The CDR3 spells CAWSVQGLNTEAFF. The CDR3 DNA reads TGTGCCTGGAGTGTCCAGGGACTGAACACTGAAGCTTTCTTT.

The rearrangement joins TRBV7-7 to TRBJ2-5, with D possibly TRBD1 on 5 matching bases. The germline gives CDR1 SSHAT, CDR2 FNYEAQ (reference sequence). The CDR3 loop spans 13 amino acids. V lost 1 base and J lost 5, with 8 bases in between. The CDR3: CASSLGGWETQYF. The CDR3 bases are TGTGCCAGCAGCTTAGGGGGCTGGGAGACCCAGTACTTC.